This T cell receptor (beta chain) was sequenced during a study of T cell repertoires in cytomegalovirus infection. Study at large: It was the public TCR beta signatures that indicated both CMV infection and matching HLA type. Study-level points and caveats: Dominating the ex vivo response were TCR beta clonotypes that were CMV-specific and HLA-C-restricted.

The CDR3 length is 16 residues. Trimming removed 2 bases at V and 6 bases at J, with 21 bases between. Germline V gives CDR1 SGHDT, CDR2 YYEEEE. TCRdb processed the reads anew with MiXCR; each CDR3 protein has one entry. The repertoire has fewer than 250,000 distinct CDR3 sequences, around an eighth of them found once; the top ten carry under 2%. This clonotype was found many times. Its specificity is not known. This chain uses TRBV5-6 with TRBJ2-7; D perhaps matches TRBD2 (6 bases). Input material: PBMCs. This TCR was recovered from a human donor in good health (CMV status not recorded). Some clones in this sample may be carry-over from other donors' samples. DNA for the CDR3: TGTGCCAGCAGCTTTAAATCCGTCGGCGGGAATGGCGAGCAGTACTTC. This translates into CASSFKSVGGNGEQYF.